One T cell receptor beta chain is described in this entry. What it binds is unknown. The data belong to a study of neurological immune-mediated disorders. Study-wide findings and caveats: The study found the most TCR clonal expansion in HTLV-1-associated myelopathy and the least in multiple sclerosis, below healthy controls.

5'RACE with 10-nucleotide random UMIs generated the cDNA. TCRdb re-analysed the 5' RACE reads in MiXCR, keeping a single row per CDR3 protein. Here the sample spans roughly 28,000 distinct CDR3 sequences, 2.5% to 4% being singletons. This CDR3 is 13 amino acids long. CDR1 is LGHDT and CDR2 is YNNKEL in the germline V gene (reference sequence). V shed 2 bases and J shed 5 bases, with 6 bases lying between them. The rearrangement uses TRBV3-1 and TRBJ2-2; D remains unclear. Sequenced input: PBMCs. This clonotype was obtained from a woman aged 25-40 years with multiple sclerosis. The CDR3 reads CASSQSGTGELFF. The CDR3 DNA follows: TGTGCCAGCAGCCAATCGGGTACCGGGGAGCTGTTTTTT.